One T cell receptor beta chain is described in this entry. Its antigen remains unidentified. The data are from a study of T cell responses to AZD1222 COVID-19 vaccine. Study findings and constraints: Repertoire sampling occurred only after the peak T cell response. Only a handful of AZD1222 recipients, several in all, had baseline seropositivity. The donors showed a predominance of white British ancestry and of females, with possible underestimation of clonal diversity. Unmutated variant regions are reportedly the target of nearly half of TCRs that are spike-specific.

Clones were sequenced by immunoSEQ multiplex PCR, and TCRdb holds only the in-frame ones, with some missing. Here the sample spans approximately 110,000 clones, 88% being singletons. The V gene end was trimmed by 6 bases and the J gene end by 6 bases; junction bases not matched to a gene: 4. The CDR3 contains 12 residues. Germline lookup yields CDR1 SGHAT and CDR2 FQNNGV. The receptor was derived from an adult in good health. This chain uses TRBV11-2 with TRBJ1-1; 7 bases fit TRBD1. The sample was peripheral blood, taken on day 0 of AZD1222 vaccination. Here the CDR3 DNA reads TGTGCCAGCAGATTGACAGGGCCTGAAGCTTTCTTT. It yields the protein CASRLTGPEAFF. The full variable domain, with the rest looked up from reference TRBV11-2 and TRBJ1-1, is EAGVAQSPRYKIIEKRQSVAFWCNPISGHATLYWYQQILGQGPKLLIQFQNNGVVDDSQLPKDRFSAERLKGVDSTLKIQPAKLEDSAVYLCASRLTGPEAFFGQGTRLTVV.